Listed below are T cell receptor beta chains from one sample, sequenced in a study of blood T cell repertoires in COVID-19. Clones were sequenced by immunoSEQ multiplex PCR, and TCRdb holds only the in-frame ones, with some missing. The sample has about 140,000 clones; 90% are singletons. Sample: peripheral blood. The receptors were sampled from a woman at least 80 years old with acute or convalescent COVID-19. Both conserved end residues are part of each CDR3. The D gene is left open where the match is weak. Expanded clones are given a class, and other clones once, few, many or no size at all.

v_gene: TRBV5-1; d_gene: .; abundance: .; j_gene: TRBJ1-6; CDR3nt: TGCGCCAGCAGCGGCACCGGGTTACGGAATTCACCCCTCCACTTT; CDR3aa: CASSGTGLRNSPLHF
v_gene: TRBV29-1; d_gene: TRBD1; abundance: .; j_gene: TRBJ1-1; CDR3nt: TGCAGCCACGGACAGGGGGCGGCAGGGACTGAAGCTTTCTTT; CDR3aa: CSHGQGAAGTEAFF
v_gene: TRBV3-1/TRBV3-2; d_gene: .; abundance: .; j_gene: TRBJ2-3; CDR3nt: TGTGCCAGCAGCCAGACTAGTGCAGATACGCAGTATTTT; CDR3aa: CASSQTSADTQYF
v_gene: TRBV19; d_gene: .; abundance: .; j_gene: TRBJ2-2; CDR3nt: TGTGCCAGTAGCAACAGGGCGGCCGGGGAGCTGTTTTTT; CDR3aa: CASSNRAAGELFF
v_gene: TRBV11-2; d_gene: TRBD1; abundance: .; j_gene: TRBJ2-7; CDR3nt: TGTGCCAGCAGCGCTCACAGGGGGCCGGGGAGCGAGCAGTACTTC; CDR3aa: CASSAHRGPGSEQYF
v_gene: TRBV7-2; d_gene: TRBD1; abundance: .; j_gene: TRBJ1-6; CDR3nt: TGTGCCAGCACCCTGACAGGGGTAACCTATAATTCACCCCTCCACTTT; CDR3aa: CASTLTGVTYNSPLHF
v_gene: TRBV6-2/TRBV6-3; d_gene: TRBD1; abundance: .; j_gene: TRBJ1-6; CDR3nt: TGTGCCAGCAGTTACCGACAGGGTGGGTCCTATAATTCACCCCTCCACTTT; CDR3aa: CASSYRQGGSYNSPLHF
v_gene: TRBV5-4; d_gene: TRBD1; abundance: .; j_gene: TRBJ1-1; CDR3nt: TGTGCCAGCGGACCCTGGACAGGGGGCAGAGGTGAAGCTTTCTTT; CDR3aa: CASGPWTGGRGEAFF
v_gene: TRBV29-1; d_gene: .; abundance: once; j_gene: TRBJ2-6; CDR3nt: TGCAGCGTTGGAGGCCAGTCGGCTGGGGCCAACGTCCTGACTTTC; CDR3aa: CSVGGQSAGANVLTF
v_gene: TRBV5-1; d_gene: .; abundance: .; j_gene: TRBJ2-5; CDR3nt: TGCGCCAGCAGCTTAGTTCCGGGAGAGACCCAGTACTTC; CDR3aa: CASSLVPGETQYF